This TCR beta chain came from a study of T cell responses to AZD1222 COVID-19 vaccine (dated by TCRdb to 2020 to 2023). Study-level background: TCR sequencing covered 230 or so trial participants: about 210 given two doses of AZD1222 and 26 given two doses of MenACWY control vaccine. Enrollment into the trials was organized by age into subgroups of 18-55, 56-69 and 70-plus years, and those subgroups contained approximately 160, 26 and 62 TCR-sequenced participants, respectively. What the study reported, not specific to this receptor: Epitopes outside the regions mutated in the B.1.351 and B.1.1.7 variants were reportedly recognized by nearly half of the unique spike-specific TCRs. In the small 56-69-year group, the increase in depth fell short of significance, most likely because of low power. Most participants were white British and females outnumbered males, and the authors suggested that clonal diversity may have been underestimated. After two AZD1222 doses, both the breadth and the depth of spike-specific TCRs were significantly higher than at day 0 and than in MenACWY recipients. Only five to seven AZD1222 recipients were SARS-CoV-2 seropositive at baseline, limiting conclusions about previously exposed vaccinees. CD4 TCRs associated with the vaccine covered the entire spike protein, and the dominant responses were in regions 160-218 and 743-854. No day 14 peak-response samples were available, so repertoires were characterized only after the peak T cell response.

Concerning this clone itself: Its antigen remains undetermined. There are no base qualities to consult, and no much larger clone falls within one base.

Inclusive of the bounding cysteine and phenylalanine, the CDR3 is 13 residues long. The retained sequence is limited to the CDR3, 39 bases, with the frame set at the first base. From a lookup of the germline V gene (reference sequence), CDR1 and CDR2 are LGHDT and YNNKEL. The V end loses 4 bases and the J end loses 5 bases, and a stretch of 9 bases separates them. The CDR3 regions of human TCRbeta chains were analyzed by immunosequencing. In the source study's methods: Repertoire TCRs were matched against a reference library of SARS-CoV-2-specific TCRs generated with the MIRA antigen-specificity platform. Breadth was defined as the fraction of unique TCRs that were SARS-CoV-2-associated, and depth was defined as the fraction of total T cells that were SARS-CoV-2-associated. Using the MIRA data, every spike-specific TCR was mapped to the spike region that the TCR reacted to and assigned to either a CD4 or a CD8 class. Log10-transformed breadth and depth values were compared by one-way ANOVA with Sidak's multiple comparisons tests. In TCRdb, the immuneACCESS table is reduced to in-frame sequences with V and J assigned. These tables do not hold every clone; where another copy was compared, an unresolved V gene accounts for under half, and the others remain unexplained. V and J calls and clone size are those listed in that table; D and trimming were worked out from the DNA. For this sample the table gives about 140,000 clones, of which 70% to 90% were detected only once. 3.1% of the sample belongs to the ten largest clones.

The sample's time point, from its label and the paper: about 28 days (+/-7) after the second vaccine dose. AZD1222 recipients whose second dose came at about 4 weeks and those whose second dose came at about 12 weeks were combined into one group, since spike-specific TCR depth and breadth did not differ between the two schedules. Vaccinee samples were obtained from the UK trials COV001 and COV002, which included a single-blind randomized controlled phase 2/3 trial of AZD1222 (ChAdOx1 nCoV-19) in healthy adults. For TCRbeta chain sequencing, PBMC samples were collected from trial participants at day 0 and at day 28 after the second dose.

The sequence derives from an adult who received the AZD1222 COVID-19 vaccine. Rearrangement joined TRBV3-1 (or the pseudogene TRBV3-2) to TRBJ1-5; the D gene is possibly TRBD1, with 5 bases matching. The sequences come from peripheral blood, collected 28 days after the second AZD1222 dose. CDR3 loop: CASSRGAHQPQHF. The DNA reads TGTGCCAGCAGCCGCGGGGCACATCAGCCCCAGCATTTT.